The 14 T cell receptor beta chains below come from one sample, sequenced in a study of blood T cells in healthy people across ages. Sample-barcoded 5' priming and a J-beta primer mix drove a second PCR of about 6 to 12 cycles. TCRdb re-called the 5' RACE reads with MiXCR, one entry per CDR3 protein. The sample records some 1,800,000 distinct CDR3 sequences, about 39% being singletons. Sequenced: blood. The receptors come from a human donor in good health.

The V gene is TRBV29-1, the J gene TRBJ1-2; possible D gene TRBD1, 5 bases. This CDR3 contains 12 residues. CDR1 is SQVTM and CDR2 is ANQGSEA in the germline V gene. V was trimmed by 6 bases and J by 7 bases, leaving 15 bases between them. The CDR3 is CSVGRAGGGYTF. The CDR3 region has the DNA TGCAGCGTCGGACGGGCTGGGGGTGGCTACACCTTC.

This chain uses TRBV5-1 with TRBJ1-4; TRBD1 matches 9 bases. The CDR3 contains 15 residues. Germline V lookup: CDR1 SGHRS, CDR2 YFSETQ. J lost 7 bases, V lost 4 bases, and 8 bases had no gene match. CDR3 sequence: CASSPGDRAGEKLFF. The CDR3 DNA reads TGCGCCAGCAGCCCCGGGGACAGGGCGGGTGAAAAACTGTTTTTT.

V usage is TRBV20-1 and J usage is TRBJ2-1, with 8 bases fitting TRBD2. The CDR3 spans 16 residues. Germline values: CDR1 DFQATT, CDR2 SNEGSKA (reference sequence). The J segment lost 10 bases and the V segment lost 3 bases, leaving 17 bases of the junction unmatched. CDR3 region: CSARVPAASGYHEQFF. The CDR3 DNA follows: TGCAGTGCTAGGGTCCCAGCGGCTAGCGGGTACCACGAGCAGTTCTTC.

This clonotype was detected only a few times. V and J are TRBV29-1 and TRBJ2-7, with 8 nucleotides matching TRBD1. J gave up 6 bases and V 5 bases, and 12 bases lay outside the gene matches. This CDR3 contains 14 residues. CDR1 is SQVTM and CDR2 is ANQGSEA in the germline V gene. CDR3 in amino acids: CSVSFFRGTGEQYF. CDR3 bases: TGCAGCGTTTCCTTTTTTCGGGGGACAGGCGAGCAGTACTTC.

This clonotype was picked up a small number of times. This chain uses TRBV7-2 with TRBJ1-2, with TRBD1 identical over 9 bases. The germline V gene has CDR1 SGHTA and CDR2 FQGNSA. V lost 5 bases, J lost 8 bases, and 12 bases stayed unmatched. This CDR3 contains 15 residues. CDR3 in amino acids: CASSPGQGRREGYTF. The DNA of the CDR3 is TGTGCCAGCAGCCCTGGACAGGGGCGCAGGGAAGGCTACACCTTC.

This clonotype was counted only a few times. The V gene is TRBV13, the J gene TRBJ2-1; 14 nucleotides match TRBD2. CDR3 size: 16 residues. CDR1 and CDR2 (germline): PRHDT, FYEKMQ (reference sequence). With 5 bases clipped from V and 5 bases from J, the junction kept 5 bases outside the gene matches. CDR3 region: CASSRGGLAGDNEQFF. The CDR3 DNA sequence: TGTGCCAGCAGCCGGGGGGGACTAGCGGGGGACAATGAGCAGTTCTTC.

This clonotype was detected only a few times. The chain employs TRBV7-2 and TRBJ1-4, with 7 bases matching TRBD1. J gave up 6 bases and V 1 base, and 2 bases lay outside the gene matches. The CDR3 has 14 amino acids. Germline-derived CDR1 and CDR2 are SGHTA and FQGNSA. CDR3 residues: CASSLDRGHEKLFF. The CDR3 DNA reads TGTGCCAGCAGCTTAGACAGGGGTCATGAAAAACTGTTTTTT.

This chain uses TRBV11-2 with TRBJ2-1, with 8 positions matching TRBD2. Germline lookup yields CDR1 SGHAT and CDR2 FQNNGV. The CDR3 has 14 amino acids. With V trimmed by 7 bases and J by 5 bases, 7 bases remained unmatched. CDR3 sequence (DNA): TGTGCCAGCAACCAAGCGGGGGCAAACAATGAGCAGTTCTTC. Translated, it gives CASNQAGANNEQFF. The full variable domain, completed using reference TRBV11-2 and TRBJ2-1, is EAGVAQSPRYKIIEKRQSVAFWCNPISGHATLYWYQQILGQGPKLLIQFQNNGVVDDSQLPKDRFSAERLKGVDSTLKIQPAKLEDSAVYLCASNQAGANNEQFFGPGTRLTVL.

The V gene is TRBV2, the J gene TRBJ2-3, with 8 bases aligning to TRBD2. After removal of 1 base from V and 0 bases from J, the junction contained 6 bases not matched to a gene. CDR3 size: 17 residues. Germline V CDR1 and CDR2: SNHLY, FYNNEI. CDR3 in DNA: TGTGCCAGCAGTGAAGAGGAGCGGGGGACTAGCACAGATACGCAGTATTTT. It yields the protein CASSEEERGTSTDTQYF. The full variable domain, with the rest looked up from reference TRBV2 and TRBJ2-3, is EPEVTQTPSHQVTQMGQEVILRCVPISNHLYFYWYRQILGQKVEFLVSFYNNEISEKSEIFDDQFSVERPDGSNFTLKIRSTKLEDSAMYFCASSEEERGTSTDTQYFGPGTRLTVL.

About this clonotype itself: The junction shows a germline mismatch at one end, possibly a read error. The chain uses TRBV12-3 or TRBV12-4 and TRBJ1-2; 9 positions match TRBD1. This CDR3 has 14 residues. CDR3 DNA sequence: TGTGCCAGCAACAAACAGGGGGCTCAGTATGGCTGCACCTTC. Residues: CASNKQGAQYGCTF.

This chain links TRBV11-2 with TRBJ2-1; perhaps TRBD1 as D (7 bases). The end of the DNA is better explained by TRBJ2-7, so the J call may be wrong. This CDR3 contains 15 residues. Germline V gives CDR1 SGHAT, CDR2 FQNNGV. CDR3 sequence: CASSVLTGRSNEQYF. Here the CDR3 DNA reads TGTGCCAGCAGCGTGCTGACAGGGAGGTCCAATGAGCAGTACTTC.

To note about this clonotype: It may be a read error: a sequence one base away is much more abundant. The CDR3 reads CASGSGQKETQYF. The CDR3 DNA reads as TGTGCCAGCGGCTCGGGACAGAAAGAGACCCAGTACTTC. The V and J genes are TRBV7-2 and TRBJ2-7; 7 nucleotides agree with TRBD1. The J call may not be correct, given that the DNA end is closer to TRBJ2-5. The CDR3 extends over 13 amino acids. Germline values: CDR1 SGHTA, CDR2 FQGNSA.

J is TRBJ1-1 and V is TRBV7-2; no definite D call. This CDR3 spans 13 amino acids. Germline-derived CDR1 and CDR2 are SGHTA and FQGNSA. Trimming left V 5 bases short and J 3 bases short, with 10 bases between. The CDR3 spells CASSALRDTEAFF. The DNA of the CDR3 is TGTGCCAGCAGCGCACTGAGGGACACTGAAGCTTTCTTT.

The chain recombines TRBV28 with TRBJ1-5, with unresolved D. The CDR3 is 15 amino acids. The V and J ends lost 6 bases and 3 bases respectively, with 15 bases between them. CDR1 MDHEN and CDR2 SYDVKM come from the germline V gene. The CDR3 DNA follows: TGTGCCAGCAGCTGGGCCTCAGGTTTCAATCAGCCCCAGCATTTT. Translating gives CASSWASGFNQPQHF. The whole variable domain, filled in from reference TRBV28 and TRBJ1-5, reads DVKVTQSSRYLVKRTGEKVFLECVQDMDHENMFWYRQDPGLGLRLIYFSYDVKMKEKGDIPEGYSVSREKKERFSLILESASTNQTSMYLCASSWASGFNQPQHFGDGTRLSIL.